The 27 T cell receptor beta chains given below trace back to one sample, sequenced in a study of T cell clonotyping in hematopoietic cell transplantation. This sample's time point: recipient sample about 28 days before transplant, after cytoreduction. The assay was immunoSEQ multiplex PCR, and TCRdb's table has in-frame clones only and misses some. The sample includes around 26,000 clones, roughly 84% of them seen just once. Specimen: peripheral blood mononuclear cells, collected before stem cell transplant. Receptors originate from a man in his forties with acute myeloid leukemia. Some clones in this sample may be carry-over from other donors' samples.

This clone was seen once. This chain joins TRBV9 and TRBJ2-5; D is perhaps TRBD2 (6 bases). Germline values: CDR1 SGDLS, CDR2 YYNGEE. CDR3 size: 16 residues. The ends were cut back, 3 bases at V and 4 bases at J, with 19 bases in the middle. CDR3 protein: CASSGQVAVKGETQYF. The CDR3 DNA sequence: TGTGCCAGCAGCGGTCAAGTAGCGGTTAAGGGAGAGACCCAGTACTTC.

The genes are TRBV5-6 and TRBJ2-2; TRBD2 aligns across 8 bases. In germline, CDR1 is SGHDT, CDR2 YYEEEE. The V segment lost 9 bases and the J segment 1 base; nucleotides outside the gene matches: 2. CDR3 length: 13 amino acids. Written as DNA, the CDR3 is TGTGCCACGGGGACTAGGAACACCGGGGAGCTGTTTTTT. Protein sequence: CATGTRNTGELFF.

V gene TRBV7-9 combines with J gene TRBJ2-4; tentatively, D is TRBD1 (5 bases). This CDR3 has 16 amino acids. Germline CDR1 and CDR2: SEHNR and FQNEAQ (reference sequence). V lost 0 bases and J lost 2, with 11 bases in between. The CDR3 sequence: CASSLAGVSSKNIQYF. Written as DNA, the CDR3 is TGTGCCAGCAGCTTAGCAGGGGTTTCGTCCAAAAACATTCAGTACTTC.

This chain uses TRBV5-1 with TRBJ2-7, with D hard to call. V was trimmed by 0 bases and J by 3 bases, leaving 4 bases between them. This CDR3 contains 12 residues. In germline, CDR1 is SGHRS, CDR2 YFSETQ. This chain's CDR3 is CASSLGGYEQYF. The CDR3, as DNA: TGCGCCAGCAGCTTGGGTGGCTACGAGCAGTACTTC. Combining the CDR3 with reference TRBV5-1 and TRBJ2-7 gives the whole variable domain KAGVTQTPRYLIKTRGQQVTLSCSPISGHRSVSWYQQTPGQGLQFLFEYFSETQRNKGNFPGRFSGRQFSNSRSEMNVSTLELGDSALYLCASSLGGYEQYFGPGTRLTVT.

About this clone: At one end, the junction sequence differs from germline, possibly due to a read error. The rearrangement links TRBV14 to TRBJ1-5; D is ambiguous. Germline V CDR1 and CDR2: SGHDN, FVKESK. The CDR3 consists of 13 residues. This CDR3 is CAGSQSPEQPQHF. As DNA, the CDR3 is TGTGCCGGCAGCCAAAGCCCAGAGCAGCCCCAGCATTTT.

The chain carries TRBV7-9 and TRBJ2-7; unclear D gene. This CDR3 has 12 residues. Germline V gene lookup returns CDR1 SEHNR and CDR2 FQNEAQ (reference sequence). V lost 4 bases and J 5 bases, leaving 9 bases between the germline ends. In nucleotides, the CDR3 is TGTGCCAGCAGCTCCTCGCCCCACGAGCAGTACTTC. This translates into CASSSSPHEQYF.

The chain uses TRBV15 and TRBJ1-2; D gene uncertain. The germline CDR1 and CDR2 sequences are LNHNV and YYDKDF (reference sequence). With 5 bases removed from V and 2 bases from J, the gap between germline ends came to 9 bases. The CDR3 spans 13 residues. CDR3 DNA: TGTGCCACCAGCGAGAGTCCCAACTATGGCTACACCTTC. Its translation is CATSESPNYGYTF.

The chain uses TRBV5-4 and TRBJ2-5, with TRBD2 matching 8 bases. The V and J ends lost 5 bases and 5 bases, in that order; junction bases with no gene match: 8. CDR1 SGHNT and CDR2 YYREEE come from the germline V gene (reference sequence). The CDR3 consists of 14 residues. This CDR3 reads CASSRGGALETQYF. The CDR3 DNA reads as TGTGCCAGCAGTCGGGGGGGGGCCCTGGAGACCCAGTACTTC.

The CDR3 region is CATAAGGPETQYF. CDR3 sequence (DNA): TGTGCCACGGCCGCAGGGGGCCCAGAGACCCAGTACTTC. The chain has TRBV19 and TRBJ2-5, with 8 nucleotides matching TRBD1. J gave up 4 bases and V 10 bases, and 8 bases lay outside the gene matches. This CDR3 contains 13 residues. Germline values: CDR1 LNHDA, CDR2 SQIVND (reference sequence).

The gene calls are TRBV19 and TRBJ2-2, with D perhaps TRBD2 (6 bases). The V end lost 5 bases, the J end lost 4 bases, and 17 bases lay between the germline ends. The CDR3 has 16 residues. The germline V gene has CDR1 LNHDA and CDR2 SQIVND (reference sequence). CDR3 sequence reads: CASSAGVGTPTGELFF. DNA of the CDR3: TGTGCCAGTAGTGCCGGAGTCGGGACTCCCACCGGGGAGCTGTTTTTT.

The V and J genes are TRBV9 and TRBJ2-2; D is unresolved. CDR1 is SGDLS, CDR2 YYNGEE, per germline. This CDR3 comprises 14 residues. The V and J ends lost 0 bases and 1 base respectively, with 4 bases between them. CDR3 protein: CASSVAVNTGELFF. For the CDR3, the DNA is TGTGCCAGCAGCGTAGCCGTGAACACCGGGGAGCTGTTTTTT.

The chain joins TRBV28 to TRBJ2-7, with TRBD2 as a possible D gene (6 bases). The CDR3 length is 19 residues. V was shortened by 3 bases and J by 0 bases, with 24 bases between the two germline ends. Germline loops: CDR1 MDHEN, CDR2 SYDVKM. CDR3 protein: CASSFQGGISLKSSYEQYF. The DNA of the CDR3 is TGTGCCAGCAGTTTCCAGGGCGGGATCTCTCTCAAGAGCTCCTACGAGCAGTACTTC.

The V and J genes are TRBV4-1 and TRBJ2-7; D is unresolved. The CDR3 extends over 14 amino acids. The germline V and J ends were trimmed by 0 bases and 5 bases, with 11 bases remaining between them. The V gene's germline CDR1 is MGHRA and CDR2 YSYEKL. Written as DNA, the CDR3 is TGCGCCAGCAGCCAAGAGGTAACTTTGGACGAGCAGTACTTC. Protein: CASSQEVTLDEQYF.

This clone was seen a few times. This rearrangement joins TRBV11-3 to TRBJ2-2; D is perhaps TRBD1 (6 bases). CDR1 SGHNT and CDR2 YENEEA come from the germline V gene. V shed 4 bases and J shed 0 bases, with 9 bases lying between them. The CDR3 length is 15 residues. CDR3 protein: CASSYRTANTGELFF. The CDR3, as DNA: TGTGCCAGCAGCTATAGGACAGCGAACACCGGGGAGCTGTTTTTT.

The rearrangement joins TRBV7-8 to TRBJ1-2, with TRBD1 matching 8 bases. Per the germline V gene, CDR1 is SGHVS and CDR2 is FQNEAQ. V dropped 1 base and J dropped 5; count of bases not matched to a gene: 6. The CDR3 sequence is 15 residues long. The CDR3 region is CASSLDGQGGYGYTF. The CDR3 DNA reads TGTGCCAGCAGCTTAGACGGACAGGGAGGTTATGGCTACACCTTC.

This clone was picked up one time. V usage is TRBV28 and J usage is TRBJ1-5; D gene uncertain. Trimming left V 2 bases short and J 2 bases short, with 10 bases between. The CDR3 is 15 residues long. CDR1 and CDR2 from the germline V gene are MDHEN and SYDVKM. CDR3 amino acids: CASSLLVRGNQPQHF. CDR3 bases: TGTGCCAGCAGTTTACTCGTTAGGGGCAATCAGCCCCAGCATTTT.

The chain is built from TRBV4-3 and TRBJ1-5; D ambiguous. The germline V gene has CDR1 LGHNA and CDR2 YSLEER. The V end lost 3 bases, the J end lost 7 bases, and 10 bases lay between the germline ends. This CDR3 spans 13 amino acids. The CDR3 spells CASSQGMHQPQHF. The CDR3 DNA reads TGCGCCAGCAGCCAGGGAATGCACCAGCCCCAGCATTTT.

The V call is TRBV4-1, the J call TRBJ1-5, with D maybe TRBD1 (6 bases). V lost 0 bases to trimming and J lost 9 bases, with 12 bases between them. CDR3 length: 14 residues. Germline V gene sequence: CDR1 MGHRA, CDR2 YSYEKL. This CDR3 reads CASSQETGPGPQHF. As DNA, the CDR3 is TGCGCCAGCAGCCAAGAGACAGGCCCGGGGCCCCAGCATTTT.

The rearrangement links TRBV28 to TRBJ1-2, with TRBD1 matching 12 bases. The germline V gene has CDR1 MDHEN and CDR2 SYDVKM. This CDR3 region has 14 residues. Trimming took 2 bases from V and 7 from J; bases not matched to a gene: 2. CDR3 sequence reads: CASSLGTGGFGYTF. CDR3 nucleotide sequence: TGTGCCAGCAGTTTAGGGACAGGGGGCTTTGGCTACACCTTC.

The J gene is TRBJ1-5, the V gene TRBV25-1; weak D call: TRBD1 (6 bases). V gave up 5 bases and J gave up 1 base, with 9 bases separating them. CDR1 MGHDK and CDR2 SYGVNS come from the germline V gene. The CDR3 has 14 residues. The CDR3 region has the DNA TGTGCCAGCAGTCAAGGGGGGAGCAATCAGCCCCAGCATTTT. Translation: CASSQGGSNQPQHF.

The chain is built from TRBV5-5 and TRBJ2-1; D possibly corresponds to TRBD2 (6 bases). Trimming took 4 bases from V and 8 from J, leaving 19 bases between them. The length of the CDR3 is 15 residues. Germline CDR1 SGHKS, CDR2 YYEKEE (reference sequence). CDR3 sequence (DNA): TGTGCCAGCAGCCCCATAATTGGAGGGAGGCATGAGCAGTTCTTC. This codes for CASSPIIGGRHEQFF.

The chain combines TRBV9 with TRBJ2-1; TRBD1 agrees at 8 bases. The length of the CDR3 is 14 residues. Germline values: CDR1 SGDLS, CDR2 YYNGEE. V lost 6 bases to trimming and J lost 6 bases; unmatched junction nucleotides: 8. The CDR3: CASTSGGSSNEQFF. The CDR3 DNA reads as TGTGCCAGCACCTCAGGGGGCTCTAGCAATGAGCAGTTCTTC.

This chain uses TRBV7-8 with TRBJ1-3, with 8 nucleotides matching TRBD1. Trimming removed 5 bases from V and 1 base from J; junction bases left unmatched: 7. This CDR3 contains 16 residues. Germline V lookup: CDR1 SGHVS, CDR2 FQNEAQ. The DNA of the CDR3 is TGTGCCAGCAGCCTTGGACAGGGATTGTCTGGAAACACCATATATTTT. It specifies CASSLGQGLSGNTIYF.

The V gene is TRBV27, the J gene TRBJ2-2; D is uncertain. Trimming removed 3 bases from V and 4 bases from J, with 9 bases in between. This CDR3 has 14 residues. Germline V lookup: CDR1 MNHEY, CDR2 SMNVEV (reference sequence). CDR3 amino acids: CASSLIEPTGELFF. CDR3 DNA sequence: TGTGCCAGCAGTTTGATCGAACCCACCGGGGAGCTGTTTTTT.

V is TRBV30 and J is TRBJ1-1; D not resolved. The CDR3 totals 12 residues. Between the trimmed V and J ends, which lost 0 bases and 10 bases, there was a span of 12 bases. Germline V gene lookup returns CDR1 GTSNPN and CDR2 SVGIG (reference sequence). DNA for the CDR3: TGTGCCTGGAGTGTACGGGCATGGGGAGCTTTCTTT. Translation: CAWSVRAWGAFF.

This clone was seen a few times. This rearrangement joins TRBV7-9 to TRBJ1-4; 9 bases are a match to TRBD1. The CDR3 extends over 18 amino acids. Germline values: CDR1 SEHNR, CDR2 FQNEAQ (reference sequence). V gave up 5 bases and J gave up 5 bases; unmatched junction bases: 15. CDR3 region: CASSPRPGQGFENEKLFF. The CDR3 nucleotides are TGTGCCAGCAGCCCACGACCGGGACAGGGATTCGAGAATGAAAAACTGTTTTTT.

J is TRBJ2-1 and V is TRBV5-1; 7 positions match TRBD2. Germline V lookup: CDR1 SGHRS, CDR2 YFSETQ. The CDR3 length is 15 residues. V dropped 2 bases and J dropped 5; count of bases not matched to a gene: 7. The CDR3 DNA is TGCGCCAGCAGCTTACCTAGCGGACCCGACAATGAGCAGTTCTTC. It is translated as CASSLPSGPDNEQFF.